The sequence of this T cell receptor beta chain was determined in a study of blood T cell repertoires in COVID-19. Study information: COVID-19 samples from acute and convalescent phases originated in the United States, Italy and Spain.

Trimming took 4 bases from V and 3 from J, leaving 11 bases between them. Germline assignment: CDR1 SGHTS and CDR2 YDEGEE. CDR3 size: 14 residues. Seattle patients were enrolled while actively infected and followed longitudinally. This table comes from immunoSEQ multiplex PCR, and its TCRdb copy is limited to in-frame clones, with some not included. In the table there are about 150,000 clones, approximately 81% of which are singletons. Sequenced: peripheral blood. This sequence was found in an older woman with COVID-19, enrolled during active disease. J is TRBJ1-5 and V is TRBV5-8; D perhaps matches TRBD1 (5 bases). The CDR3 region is CASSQGLANQPQHF. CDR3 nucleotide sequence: TGTGCCAGCAGCCAGGGACTGGCCAATCAGCCCCAGCATTTT.